Listed below are T cell receptor beta chains from one sample, sequenced in a study of T cells after yellow fever vaccination. One entry per CDR3 protein results from TCRdb running MiXCR on the 5' RACE reads. The data show 250,000 to 300,000 distinct CDR3 sequences, about 5.2% seen once. Sequenced here: CD4+ T cells sorted from PBMCs, sampled on the day of the yellow fever booster vaccination. The receptors derive from a man aged 18-30 years who received the YFV17D yellow fever vaccine. CDR3s include the opening cysteine and the closing phenylalanine or tryptophan. D genes are given only for firm matches. Clone size appears in some rows only: once, few, many, or a class for an expanded clone.

D gene	V gene	J gene	clone size	CDR3 protein	CDR3 DNA
TRBD2	TRBV7-2	TRBJ2-6	.	CASSLTSGSGANVLTF	TGTGCCAGCAGCTTAACTAGCGGCTCTGGGGCCAACGTCCTGACTTTC
.	TRBV14	TRBJ1-4	few	CASSHRGTNEKLFF	TGTGCCAGCAGCCACCGGGGTACTAATGAAAAACTGTTTTTT
.	TRBV5-4	TRBJ2-1	few	CASSLGRALSYNEQFF	TGTGCCAGCAGCTTAGGCAGGGCGTTGTCCTACAATGAGCAGTTCTTC
.	TRBV12-3/TRBV12-4	TRBJ1-1	few	CASTAHQAGGTEAFF	TGTGCCAGCACCGCCCATCAGGCCGGGGGCACTGAAGCTTTCTTT
.	TRBV7-2	TRBJ1-5	many	CASSFTGIYANQPQHF	TGTGCCAGCAGCTTCACAGGGATATATGCCAATCAGCCCCAGCATTTT
.	TRBV7-8	TRBJ1-2	.	CASSPRVGWGIVRYGYTF	TGTGCCAGCAGTCCCAGGGTGGGTTGGGGTATCGTCCGATATGGCTACACCTTC
TRBD1	TRBV24-1	TRBJ1-5	few	CATSDSRVGTGGEQPQHF	TGTGCCACCAGTGATTCACGTGTCGGGACAGGGGGCGAGCAGCCCCAGCATTTT
TRBD1	TRBV6-2/TRBV6-3	TRBJ1-1	many	CASRTRTGENTEAFF	TGTGCCAGCAGAACCCGGACAGGTGAGAACACTGAAGCTTTCTTT
.	TRBV2	TRBJ1-1	once	CASRGEVGTEAFF	TGTGCCAGCAGGGGGGAGGTGGGCACTGAAGCTTTCTTT
TRBD2	TRBV5-1	TRBJ2-3	few	CASSLWETSGTTSTDTQYF	TGCGCCAGCAGCTTGTGGGAGACTAGCGGGACCACTAGCACAGATACGCAGTATTTT
TRBD1	TRBV10-1	TRBJ2-1	few	CASSEFPGTGGNEQFF	TGCGCCAGCAGTGAGTTCCCTGGGACAGGGGGCAATGAGCAGTTCTTC
TRBD1	TRBV7-2	TRBJ1-5	.	CASSPRTGYSQPQHF	TGTGCCAGCAGCCCTCGGACAGGGTATAGTCAGCCCCAGCATTTT
.	TRBV7-2	TRBJ2-3	many	CASRWGQSTDTQYF	TGTGCCAGCAGGTGGGGGCAGTCCACAGATACGCAGTATTTT
.	TRBV9	TRBJ2-1	many	CASSASGVTKYNEQFF	TGTGCCAGCAGCGCATCAGGGGTTACCAAATACAATGAGCAGTTCTTC
.	TRBV3-1	TRBJ2-4	few	CASSPHLPGATDIQYF	TGTGCCAGCAGTCCCCATCTTCCGGGGGCAACGGACATTCAGTACTTC
.	TRBV19	TRBJ1-1	.	CASAEGGGRNTEAFF	TGTGCCAGTGCCGAGGGCGGAGGGCGCAACACTGAAGCTTTCTTT
.	TRBV5-5	TRBJ2-3	many	CASSPDLATDTQYF	TGTGCCAGCAGCCCCGATCTAGCGACAGATACGCAGTATTTT
TRBD1	TRBV5-4	TRBJ2-2	few	CASTLYGQGFVGELFF	TGTGCCAGCACCTTGTACGGACAGGGATTTGTAGGGGAGCTGTTTTTT
.	TRBV3-1	TRBJ1-2	.	CASSHLGGADYGYTF	TGTGCCAGCAGCCACCTAGGGGGGGCGGACTATGGCTACACCTTC
TRBD1	TRBV7-8	TRBJ2-7	many	CASSSQGAGSEQYF	TGTGCCAGCAGCTCCCAGGGGGCGGGGTCCGAGCAGTACTTC
.	TRBV10-3	TRBJ1-1	.	CAISDPTELKSAFF	TGTGCCATCAGTGACCCGACCGAGCTAAAGAGCGCTTTCTTT
TRBD2	TRBV27	TRBJ2-5	few	CASSLSTSGETQYF	TGTGCCAGCAGTTTATCGACTAGCGGGGAGACCCAGTACTTC